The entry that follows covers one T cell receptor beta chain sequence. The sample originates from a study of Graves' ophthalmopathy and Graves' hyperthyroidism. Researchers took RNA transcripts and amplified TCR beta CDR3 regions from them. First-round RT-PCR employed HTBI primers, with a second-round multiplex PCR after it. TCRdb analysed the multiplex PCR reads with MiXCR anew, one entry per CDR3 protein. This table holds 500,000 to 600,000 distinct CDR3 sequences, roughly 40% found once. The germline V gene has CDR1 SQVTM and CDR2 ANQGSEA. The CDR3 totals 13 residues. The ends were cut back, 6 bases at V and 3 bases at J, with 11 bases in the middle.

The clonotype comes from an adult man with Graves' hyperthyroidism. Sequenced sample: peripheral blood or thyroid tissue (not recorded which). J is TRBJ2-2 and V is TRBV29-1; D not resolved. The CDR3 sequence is CSVSNRDTGELFF. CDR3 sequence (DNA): TGCAGCGTGAGCAATCGGGACACCGGGGAGCTGTTTTTT.